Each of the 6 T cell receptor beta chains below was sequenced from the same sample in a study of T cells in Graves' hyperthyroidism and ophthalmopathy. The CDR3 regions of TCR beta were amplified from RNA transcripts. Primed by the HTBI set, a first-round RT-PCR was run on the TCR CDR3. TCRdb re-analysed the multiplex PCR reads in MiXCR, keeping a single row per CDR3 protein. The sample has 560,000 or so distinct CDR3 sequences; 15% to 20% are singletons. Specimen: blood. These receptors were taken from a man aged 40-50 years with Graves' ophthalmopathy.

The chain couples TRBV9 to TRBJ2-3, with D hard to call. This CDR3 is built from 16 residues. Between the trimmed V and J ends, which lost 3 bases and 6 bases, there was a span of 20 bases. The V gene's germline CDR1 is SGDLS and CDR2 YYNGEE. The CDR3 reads CASSATRGPAGDTQYF. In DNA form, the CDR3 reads TGTGCCAGCAGCGCTACGAGAGGACCAGCAGGCGATACGCAGTATTTT. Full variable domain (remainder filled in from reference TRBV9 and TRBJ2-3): DSGVTQTPKHLITATGQRVTLRCSPRSGDLSVYWYQQSLDQGLQFLIQYYNGEERAKGNILERFSAQQFPDLHSELNLSSLELGDSALYFCASSATRGPAGDTQYFGPGTRLTVL.

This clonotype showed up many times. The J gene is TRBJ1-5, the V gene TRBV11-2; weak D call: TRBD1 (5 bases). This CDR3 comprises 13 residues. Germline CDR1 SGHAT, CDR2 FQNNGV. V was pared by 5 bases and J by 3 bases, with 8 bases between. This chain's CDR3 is CASSPTVNQPQHF. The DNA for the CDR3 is TGTGCCAGCAGCCCGACAGTCAATCAGCCCCAGCATTTT.

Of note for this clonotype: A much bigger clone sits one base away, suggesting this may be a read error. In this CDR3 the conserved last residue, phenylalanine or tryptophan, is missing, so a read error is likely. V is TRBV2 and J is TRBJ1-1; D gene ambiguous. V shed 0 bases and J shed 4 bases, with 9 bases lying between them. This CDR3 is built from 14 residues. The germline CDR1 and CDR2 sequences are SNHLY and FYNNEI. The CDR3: CASSEARGITEAFL. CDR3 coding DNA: TGTGCCAGCAGTGAAGCTCGAGGGATCACTGAAGCTTTCCTT.

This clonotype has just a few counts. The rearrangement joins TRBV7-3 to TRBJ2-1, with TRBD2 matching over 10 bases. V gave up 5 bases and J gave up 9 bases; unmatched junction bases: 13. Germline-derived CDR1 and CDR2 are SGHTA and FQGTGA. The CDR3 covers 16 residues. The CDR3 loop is CASSPGGLAGDSEQFF. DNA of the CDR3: TGTGCCAGCAGCCCGGGCGGGCTAGCGGGAGACAGTGAGCAGTTCTTC.

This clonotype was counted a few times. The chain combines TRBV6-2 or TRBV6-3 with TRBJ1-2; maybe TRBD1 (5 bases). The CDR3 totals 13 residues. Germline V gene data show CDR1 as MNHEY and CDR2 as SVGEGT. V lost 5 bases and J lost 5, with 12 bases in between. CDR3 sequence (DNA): TGTGCCAGCAGTGCACAGGCGGGGTATGGCTACACCTTC. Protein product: CASSAQAGYGYTF.

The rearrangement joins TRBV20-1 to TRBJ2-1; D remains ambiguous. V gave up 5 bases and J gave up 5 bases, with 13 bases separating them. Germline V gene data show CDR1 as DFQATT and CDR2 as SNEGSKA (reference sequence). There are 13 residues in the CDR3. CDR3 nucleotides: TGCAGTGCTCACCCTGACGGAGACAATGAGCAGTTCTTC. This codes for CSAHPDGDNEQFF.